This entry describes one T cell receptor beta chain. The antigen it recognizes is unknown. No base quality values were provided; no much bigger clone lies one nucleotide off. This sample is drawn from a study of cytomegalovirus exposure and HLA in healthy donors listed by TCRdb under 2017. In the study overall: An earlier analysis of some 500 of the donors reported approximately 270 Gb of sequence data and some 120 million unique TCR beta sequences from roughly 200 million T cells. Class I and class II HLA loci were covered by the typing at four-digit resolution. Among the roughly 400 genotyped donors, approximately 76% belonged to the genetic ancestry cluster associated with self-reported Caucasian donors. A separate validation cohort of about 110 different subjects was used in addition to the roughly 670-subject first cohort. Typing coverage differed by locus: A, B, C, DRB1 and DQB1 were typed in roughly 620-640 donors, DQA1 in 500 to 550, DPA1 in around 600, and DPB1 in around 490. A later genetic analysis took genome-wide SNP genotypes for about three fifths of the 666 donors and used that subset as a discovery cohort. Donor age, sex, ethnicity and CMV serostatus were collected together with the repertoire data. The study combined high-throughput TCR immunosequencing, statistical association of individual TCRs with disease status, and machine learning to predict cytomegalovirus infection status. A later analysis re-analyzed previously published TCR beta repertoires from roughly 690 donors and added high-resolution HLA genotyping to study TCR occurrence patterns. Every discovery cohort repertoire had been produced on one sequencing platform. On average, roughly 200,000 unique TCR beta nucleotide sequences were sequenced per donor among 398 genotyped donors of the cohort, with roughly 18% of those sequences being non-productive. The study was designed to test whether signatures of past pathogen exposure could be identified by cataloging public T cell receptors. Rather than drawing on any new phenotypic data, the later analysis identified candidate immune exposures from TCR beta sequences and the way those sequences occurred across donors. An early release that covered fewer than 750 HLA-typed donors contained 300 to 350 gigabases of sequencing data and some 87 million unique TCR sequences. An earlier analysis of approximately 630 of the donors applied high-throughput TCR beta sequencing to assess whether each TCR beta V gene segment acted as functional or pseudogenic. A handful of DR-DQ haplotypes were handled as single units for association and clustering because linkage in the cohort was strong. The study used immunosequencing to profile the T cell repertoires of several hundred subjects and linked those repertoires to cytomegalovirus serostatus. What the work shows at the level of the full study, not this receptor alone: The presence/absence analyses assumed that sequencing depth was roughly uniform across donors, and that assumption may not be true. A later analysis found that HLA-associated TCR beta chains were more clonally expanded and had lower generation probabilities than equally common non-associated chains. In this cohort, only TCR beta chains were sequenced, and detectable features were limited by the absence of alpha or paired-chain data. In vitro tests confirmed that a few of the cytomegalovirus-associated TCR beta chains recognize cytomegalovirus antigens. In an earlier analysis of 587 of the donors, most TCR beta V segments appeared in productive rearrangements about 87% or about 30% of the time, broadly matching IMGT annotations. In a later analysis, some 17,000 TCR beta sequences were associated with specific HLA alleles at a false discovery rate of 0.05. In a later genetic analysis, a missense DCLRE1C variant was associated with V-gene and J-gene trimming of TCR beta chains, and the association was replicated in an independent cohort. Cytomegalovirus status was reported to be diagnosed by the classifier with high specificity and sensitivity in both the original and validation cohorts. A further reported finding was that TCR beta sequences accurately predicted the HLA-A and HLA-B alleles for most subjects in the first cohort. The authors suggested that the approach could potentially be generalized to other disease states and immunological phenotypes. Across donors, most TCR sequences were observed very rarely, whereas some public TCRs were present in many individuals. Most CMV-associated TCR beta chains appeared to be HLA-restricted in a later analysis, and the HLA associations seemed to be driven largely by CMV exposure. Because counts were too low, about 15 rarely observed V segments, including chromosome 9 orphons, were left out of the earlier analysis of a few hundred of the donors. A later analysis found that TCR association rates varied across HLA loci, with DRB1 alleles showing the most associated TCRs and HLA-C alleles the fewest. In a later genetic analysis, fewer N-insertions in productive TCRs were reported among donors in an Asian-associated ancestry cluster than the approximately 670-donor mean. HLA typing was unavailable for some donors at each locus, so association tests used only the typed subset. The study listed 170 or so TCR beta chains as associated with cytomegalovirus. A cluster of highly shared sequence variants was judged likely to represent a technical artifact of the sequencing pipeline. The only immune exposure information available for the cohort was CMV serostatus. A later analysis reported that several top co-occurrence clusters appeared linked to parvovirus B19, influenza, CMV and Epstein-Barr virus. Strong co-occurrence of HLA alleles, especially DR and DQ, made assigning TCR associations to individual alleles difficult. Correlated functional status among segregating V segments might be attributable to linkage disequilibrium, but an unknown experimental factor could not be ruled out.

The library was generated by the immunoSEQ multiplex PCR assay. A mixture of 60 forward primers for TCR Vbeta segments and 13 reverse primers for TCR Jbeta segments was used in the multiplex PCR. Amplification of the CDR3 region of rearranged TCR beta genes was performed with a multiplex PCR assay on genomic DNA. Amplified TCR beta libraries were sequenced as 87-base-pair reads on the Illumina HiSeq System. For the original study's pipeline: In a later analysis, tens of millions of unique TCR beta chains were counted across the roughly 670 repertoires, and approximately 9.9 million of these chains were shared by at least two donors. A nearest-neighbor algorithm error-corrected the raw reads and collapsed the reads into unique sequences, merging closely related sequences to remove PCR and sequencing errors. Alignment of CDR3 sequences to IMGT reference sequences was used to assign V, D and J gene segments. For a sequence to be retained, a match of at least six nucleotides to both a V gene segment and a J gene segment was required. A rearrangement was called productive if the CDR3 had no stop codons and remained in frame with V and J, and every other rearrangement was called non-productive. Following IMGT convention, CDR3 was defined as the stretch from the second conserved V-encoded cysteine to the conserved J-encoded phenylalanine. Sequences without an unambiguous match to a single V gene segment were excluded from the earlier analysis of approximately 600 of the donors. An earlier analysis of several hundred of the donors called V segments functional above 56.7% productive rearrangements and segregating when the between-donor standard deviation exceeded 5%. A statistical classification framework was developed to diagnose cytomegalovirus status using the catalog of TCR beta chain sequences. In a later analysis, V and J genes were assigned by comparing TCR nucleotide sequences against IMGT/GENE-DB human TR gene sequences. The TCRdist pipeline was used in a later analysis to assign CDR3 sequences and most-parsimonious VDJ recombination scenarios. A later analysis defined each TCR beta chain by its CDR3 amino acid sequence plus V-gene family, and excluded reads lacking a unique V-gene family. In a later analysis, 500 to 700 highly shared, low-generation-probability nucleotide sequences were removed to address suspected cross-contamination and a sequencing artifact. In a later analysis, a clonal expansion index for each public chain was calculated from normalized within-repertoire ranks of inferred template counts. In a later analysis, generation probabilities were computed with a VDJ recombination model fitted to out-of-frame rearrangements, and the resulting probabilities were checked against IGoR. In a later analysis, hypergeometric tests were used to score TCR-TCR, TCR-HLA and TCR-CMV co-occurrence, with a repertoire-size bias correction applied to TCR pairs. To estimate false discovery rates, a later analysis permuted the HLA or CMV assignments 20 times. In a later analysis, co-occurring TCRs were grouped with DBSCAN, and TCRdist sequence similarity was added when clustering was performed within HLA-allele-positive subsets. For co-occurrence clustering, repertoires with fewer than 30,000 or more than 120,000 public chains were excluded, along with 4 to 6 repertoires with anomalous nucleotide sharing. TCRdb took this table from immuneACCESS and kept in-frame rearrangements with V and J called. Such tables lack part of the clones; where checked against another copy, unresolved V genes explain under half of the gap, and the rest is unexplained. V and J calls and clone size are copied from that table; D and trimming were computed from the DNA. The sample contains 150,000 to 200,000 clones, 70% to 80% of them found a single time. Around 2.2% of the sample is taken by the ten largest.

The cohort was made up of several hundred healthy bone marrow donors. All cohort members were sampled while nominally healthy, although unrecorded immune exposures were likely present. The donor was CMV seronegative and belonged to the group of 350 to 400 seronegative cohort members. A peripheral blood sample was collected from each donor, and TCR beta sequencing was performed on peripheral blood mononuclear cells. Genomic DNA extraction from the blood cell samples was performed with the Qiagen DNeasy Blood Extraction Kit. The sequence derives from a man aged 55 to 69 in good health and CMV-seronegative. The sequenced sample consisted of PBMCs.

The CDR3 protein is CASSRTGTGAYEQYF. The DNA reads as follows: TGTGCCAGCAGCCGGACCGGGACAGGAGCCTACGAGCAGTACTTC. Rearrangement joined TRBV5-4 to TRBJ2-7, with 8 middle bases fitting TRBD1. Taken from the germline V gene (reference sequence), the CDR1 and CDR2 loops are SGHNT and YYREEE. The CDR3 runs 15 amino acids, cysteine and phenylalanine included. Only the CDR3 DNA is retained, 45 bases long and in frame from the first base. V is cut back by 4 bases and J by 2 bases, with 8 bases in the junction unmatched.